These T cell receptor beta chains were read from a single sample in a study of cytomegalovirus exposure and HLA in healthy donors. The assay was immunoSEQ multiplex PCR, and TCRdb's table has in-frame clones only and misses some. This sample has 150,000 to 200,000 clones, with roughly 73% found just once. The specimen sequenced was PBMCs. These TCRs come from a male donor in good health and CMV-seronegative. Each CDR3 is given without its conserved first and last residue.

TRBV4-3,13,ASSQESGIGQPQH
TRBV29-1,11,SVGQGSPGELF
TRBV5-8,10,ASSSGTGTQY
TRBV7-9,11,AGGAGGGDTQY
TRBV6-5,14,ASSSYLMQGFNGYT
TRBV9,14,ASSVGLAGDSGELF
TRBV4-2,13,ASSQDPQENTEAF
TRBV2,13,ASRSQGRGGGELF
TRBV6-4,13,ASSRTSGGGDTQY
TRBV11-2,10,ASNRGNTEAF
TRBV18,12,ASSPDRANSPLH
TRBV30,12,AWTGSGATGELF
TRBV7-9,14,ASSSTDRGFNQPQH
TRBV7-2,10,ASSLLRDMQY
TRBV19,11,ATRDRGQETQY
TRBV5-6,13,ASSHPTSYTGELF
TRBV10-3,13,AIKEGLESNQPQH
TRBV7-9,12,ASSPGWANQPQH
TRBV4-1,13,ASSPLDWNTGELF
TRBV12-5,15,ASGLVRGGLLNQPQH
TRBV13,13,ASSVLLESTDTQY
TRBV7-9,13,ASVPTGTESYEQY
TRBV28,14,ASNGLAEGGTDTQY
TRBV6-5,12,ASSDHRVNTEAF
TRBV19,14,ASSIRAGGSSYEQY
TRBV9,14,ASSPHPGQASYEQY
TRBV23-1,20,ASSQRDTGRRTSGQNTGELF
TRBV19,13,ASSINRGSSYEQY
TRBV11-2,13,ASSSPGLYTDTQY
TRBV6-4,13,ASSDSRGGTDTQY
TRBV28,11,ASGTGGIYGYT
TRBV28,11,ASSYRANTEAF
TRBV7-8,12,ASSLEAGPTEAF
TRBV7-6,13,ASSVAGLATYEQY
TRBV28,12,ASSLFGRADEQY
TRBV11-3,12,ASSFTGLSYEQY
TRBV14,13,ASSQGVTGLTEAF
TRBV28,9,ASSLQYEQY
TRBV9,14,ASSARGSSSYNEQF
TRBV28,13,ASSPPGTGQETQY
TRBV6-6,13,ASIAGASGADTQY
TRBV18,11,ASSVGGADEQY
TRBV7-9,13,ASSLGSTGNQPQH
TRBV7-8,12,ASSFQTPGETQY
TRBV7-9,13,ASSPLGAIGDTQY
TRBV11-2,15,ASSPRGAGTSTDTQY